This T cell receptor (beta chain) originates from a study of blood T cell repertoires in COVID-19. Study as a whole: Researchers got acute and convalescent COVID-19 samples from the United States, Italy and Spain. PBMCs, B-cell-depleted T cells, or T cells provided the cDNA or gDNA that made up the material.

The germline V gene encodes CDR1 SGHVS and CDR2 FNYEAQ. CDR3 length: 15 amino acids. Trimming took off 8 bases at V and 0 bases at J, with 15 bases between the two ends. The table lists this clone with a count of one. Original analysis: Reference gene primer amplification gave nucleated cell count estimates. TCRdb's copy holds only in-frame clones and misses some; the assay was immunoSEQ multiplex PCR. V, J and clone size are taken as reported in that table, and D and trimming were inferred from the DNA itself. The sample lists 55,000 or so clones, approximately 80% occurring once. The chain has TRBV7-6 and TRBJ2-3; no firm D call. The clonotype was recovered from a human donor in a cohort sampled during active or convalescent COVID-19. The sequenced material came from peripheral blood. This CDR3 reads CASVLSQASTDTQYF. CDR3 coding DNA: TGTGCCAGCGTCCTGTCTCAAGCTAGCACAGATACGCAGTATTTT.